A single sample gave rise to the 21 T cell receptor beta chains below, sequenced in a study of T-cell reconstitution after alpha-beta-depleted transplantation in children. Unique molecular identifiers featured in how the TCRbeta library was prepared. MiXCR, run by TCRdb on the PCR reads, gives a single entry per CDR3 protein. Altogether hundreds of thousands of distinct CDR3 sequences are present, approximately 12% being singletons, with the ten largest covering 2% to 2.5%. This specimen was PBMCs, mostly from graft donor cells, taken 360 days after TCRalphabeta/CD19-depleted stem cell transplant. Receptors were obtained from a male patient between 5 and 17 years old who had a stem cell transplant for acute myeloid leukemia, so the T cells may come from the graft donor.

This chain joins TRBV9 and TRBJ1-1; a weak D match, TRBD1 (6 bases). The ends were cut back, 2 bases at V and 0 bases at J, with 17 bases in the middle. Germline loops: CDR1 SGDLS, CDR2 YYNGEE. The CDR3 loop spans 17 amino acids. As DNA, the CDR3 is TGTGCCAGCAGCGTCTTGGGGATGGGACAACTGAACACTGAAGCTTTCTTT. It is translated as CASSVLGMGQLNTEAFF.

Many counts were recorded for this clonotype. V and J are TRBV6-2 or TRBV6-3 and TRBJ2-1, with 14 bases identical to TRBD2. J gave up 12 bases and V 5 bases, and 15 bases lay outside the gene matches. The length of the CDR3 is 17 residues. Germline lookup yields CDR1 MNHEY and CDR2 SVGEGT. The CDR3 loop is CASSPGTSGSSNPVQFF. CDR3 DNA sequence: TGTGCCAGCAGTCCCGGGACTAGCGGGAGCTCTAACCCTGTGCAGTTCTTC.

In this sample, this clonotype turned up a few times. The J gene is TRBJ2-4, the V gene TRBV29-1; TRBD2 matches at 7 bases. The CDR3 covers 13 residues. Germline assignment: CDR1 SQVTM and CDR2 ANQGSEA. J gave up 3 bases and V 7 bases, and 6 bases lay outside the gene matches. The DNA of the CDR3 is TGCAGCGCCAAACCGGGGGGCAAAAACATTCAGTACTTC. This sequence encodes CSAKPGGKNIQYF.

This clonotype was seen repeatedly, ten times or more. The chain uses TRBV20-1 and TRBJ2-3, with D unclear. The V end was cut by 1 base, the J end by 0 bases, with 5 bases between. Germline V gene data show CDR1 as DFQATT and CDR2 as SNEGSKA (reference sequence). The CDR3 contains 13 residues. CDR3 loop: CSARVPSTDTQYF. CDR3 in DNA: TGCAGTGCTAGAGTTCCAAGCACAGATACGCAGTATTTT.

The chain couples TRBV15 to TRBJ2-1; possibly TRBD2 for D (5 bases). Germline CDR1 LNHNV, CDR2 YYDKDF (reference sequence). V lost 0 bases to trimming and J lost 8 bases, with 11 bases between them. CDR3 length: 14 residues. The CDR3 spells CATSRDAAADEQFF. CDR3 nucleotides: TGTGCCACCAGCAGAGATGCGGCAGCGGATGAGCAGTTCTTC.

This clonotype occurred many times. V and J are TRBV29-1 and TRBJ2-5, with a tentative D call TRBD2 (5 bases). The germline CDR1 and CDR2 sequences are SQVTM and ANQGSEA. Trimming pared 5 bases from V and 5 bases from J, leaving 18 bases between. The CDR3 sequence is 14 residues long. The CDR3 DNA sequence: TGCAGCGTTAACCGCGGGCCAAAGTGGGAGACCCAGTACTTC. It translates to CSVNRGPKWETQYF.

This clonotype came up a few times. The chain is built from TRBV7-3 and TRBJ2-5; D call uncertain. V was clipped by 1 base and J by 2 bases, with 11 bases between them. CDR1 is SGHTA, CDR2 FQGTGA, per germline. The length of the CDR3 is 15 residues. The CDR3 DNA is TGTGCCAGCAGCTTAAGAGCCTTCTCTCAAGAGACCCAGTACTTC. This sequence encodes CASSLRAFSQETQYF.

This clonotype was seen repeatedly, ten times or more. V usage is TRBV12-3 or TRBV12-4 and J usage is TRBJ2-6, with 7 bases aligning to TRBD1. The ends lost 1 base at V and 0 bases at J; junction bases unmatched: 6. The CDR3 runs to 18 residues. The CDR3 spells CASSLGQGDYSGANVLTF. The CDR3 nucleotides read TGTGCCAGCAGTTTAGGGCAGGGGGATTACTCTGGGGCCAACGTCCTGACTTTC.

This clonotype was seen a few times. The rearrangement joins TRBV24-1 to TRBJ2-7; 8 bases are shared with TRBD2. CDR3 length equals 15 residues. V lost 11 bases and J lost 6; bases outside the gene matches: 17. The germline gives CDR1 KGHDR, CDR2 SFDVKD. Written as DNA, the CDR3 is TGTGCCAGCGGGGTTTGTCGGGAGGGCCTCTGCGAGCAGTACTTC. Its protein is CASGVCREGLCEQYF.

This clonotype was counted ten times or more. CDR3: CSVGDRGYEQYF. The CDR3 region has the DNA TGCAGCGTAGGAGACAGGGGCTACGAGCAGTACTTC. The V call is TRBV29-1, the J call TRBJ2-7; 8 bases agree with TRBD1. V shed 6 bases, J shed 3 bases, and the junction held 4 bases outside the gene matches. CDR1 is SQVTM, CDR2 ANQGSEA, per germline. There are 12 residues in the CDR3.

This chain connects TRBV27 to TRBJ2-7; TRBD2 matches at 12 bases. With 5 bases clipped from V and 0 bases from J, the junction kept 5 bases outside the gene matches. Germline V lookup: CDR1 MNHEY, CDR2 SMNVEV (reference sequence). The CDR3 loop spans 16 amino acids. The CDR3 region is CASSPLAGGRSYEQYF. The CDR3, as DNA: TGTGCCAGCAGTCCCCTAGCGGGAGGGCGCTCCTACGAGCAGTACTTC.

This clonotype has just a few counts. V is TRBV20-1 and J is TRBJ2-3; 12 bases are shared with TRBD2. The germline gives CDR1 DFQATT, CDR2 SNEGSKA (reference sequence). V lost 7 bases to trimming and J lost 4 bases; unmatched junction nucleotides: 3. The CDR3 contains 13 residues. This chain's CDR3 is CSETSGRSDTQYF. In DNA, the CDR3 is TGCAGTGAAACTAGCGGGAGGTCAGATACGCAGTATTTT.

This clonotype has more than one count but fewer than ten. The chain has TRBV29-1 and TRBJ2-3, with 8 bases that match TRBD1. V gave up 4 bases and J gave up 1 base; unmatched junction bases: 7. The CDR3 totals 15 residues. Germline-derived CDR1 and CDR2 are SQVTM and ANQGSEA. CDR3 protein: CSVAGGKTGTDTQYF. CDR3 sequence (DNA): TGCAGCGTTGCAGGGGGCAAGACGGGCACAGATACGCAGTATTTT.

The chain has TRBV19 and TRBJ2-7; 10 bases line up with TRBD1. Germline loops: CDR1 LNHDA, CDR2 SQIVND (reference sequence). J gave up 6 bases and V 5 bases, and 13 bases lay outside the gene matches. This CDR3 is 16 amino acids long. Here the CDR3 DNA reads TGTGCCAGTAGTCCTAGACAGGGGGCGCCGGCGGGCGAGCAGTACTTC. Protein: CASSPRQGAPAGEQYF.

This clonotype was counted many times. CDR3: CASSGTGYTDTQYF. For the CDR3, the DNA is TGTGCCAGCAGCGGTACAGGGTACACAGATACGCAGTATTTT. This chain uses TRBV9 with TRBJ2-3, with a tentative D call TRBD1 (6 bases). Germline V gene lookup returns CDR1 SGDLS and CDR2 YYNGEE. CDR3 length equals 14 residues. Deletions cut 3 bases from V and 2 bases from J, with 10 bases between.

This clonotype has just a few counts. The V call is TRBV20-1, the J call TRBJ1-2, with TRBD1 identical over 7 bases. The CDR3 loop spans 15 amino acids. CDR1 is DFQATT and CDR2 is SNEGSKA in the germline V gene (reference sequence). Trimming took 5 bases from V and 0 from J; bases not matched to a gene: 9. CDR3: CSAYPRGQPNYGYTF. CDR3 coding DNA: TGCAGTGCTTACCCCAGGGGACAGCCTAACTATGGCTACACCTTC.

V is TRBV28 and J is TRBJ1-1; D perhaps matches TRBD1 (5 bases). With 4 bases removed from V and 1 base from J, the gap between germline ends came to 13 bases. CDR1 is MDHEN, CDR2 SYDVKM, per germline. The CDR3 is made up of 15 amino acids. Here the CDR3 DNA reads TGTGCCAGCAGTTATTCCGGGACTCCGAACACTGAAGCTTTCTTT. It is translated as CASSYSGTPNTEAFF. The variable domain in full, with the rest retrieved from reference TRBV28 and TRBJ1-1, is DVKVTQSSRYLVKRTGEKVFLECVQDMDHENMFWYRQDPGLGLRLIYFSYDVKMKEKGDIPEGYSVSREKKERFSLILESASTNQTSMYLCASSYSGTPNTEAFFGQGTRLTVV.

In this sample, this clonotype turned up many times. This rearrangement joins TRBV29-1 to TRBJ1-2; 9 bases fit TRBD1. Germline CDR1 SQVTM, CDR2 ANQGSEA. CDR3 size: 13 residues. Trimming took 8 bases from V and 4 from J; bases not matched to a gene: 8. CDR3 DNA: TGCAGCACTGGGACAGGGCTATTCTATGGCTACACCTTC. This translates into CSTGTGLFYGYTF.

V gene TRBV21-1 combines with J gene TRBJ1-1; the tabulated D call, TRBD1, remains unverified against the DNA. TRBV21-1 is flagged as a pseudogene. The CDR3 extends over 16 amino acids. CDR3 nucleotides: TGTGCCAGCAGCAAAGCGGAACGGGGGGAAGGGACTGAAGCTTTCTTT. Residues: CASSKAERGEGTEAFF.

The CDR3 nucleotides read TGTGCCAGCAGCCAAGAGTTAAGGCATGAGGCTTACGAGCAGTACTTC. This codes for CASSQELRHEAYEQYF. The rearrangement links TRBV4-2 to TRBJ2-7; D is uncertain. The V and J ends lost 0 bases and 4 bases respectively, with 16 bases between them. CDR3 length: 16 residues. The germline CDR1 and CDR2 sequences are LGHNA and YNFKEQ.

The rearrangement uses TRBV29-1 and TRBJ2-7; TRBD2 matches 8 bases. There are 17 residues in the CDR3. In germline, CDR1 is SQVTM, CDR2 ANQGSEA. J was trimmed by 0 bases and V by 4 bases; bases with no gene match: 14. The CDR3 region has the DNA TGCAGCGTTGGATTGGCTAGCGGGTCTATTAGCTCCTACGAGCAGTACTTC. As protein: CSVGLASGSISSYEQYF.